These 4 T cell receptor beta chains were all obtained from the same sample, sequenced in a study of T cells in Graves' hyperthyroidism and ophthalmopathy (dated by TCRdb to the late 2010s). Libraries were made using multiplex PCR. Sequencing instrument: Illumina HiSeq 2000. The TCR beta CDR3 regions were amplified from the RNA transcripts. A first-round RT-PCR of the TCR CDR3 used the HTBI primer set with the Qiagen OneStep RT-PCR kit. The public reads were quality trimmed at Q25 with fastp and then assembled into clones with MiXCR by TCRdb, keeping productive beta chains. Entries are consolidated by CDR3 protein sequence, retaining the most common genes and DNA. Counted in this sample were 700,000 or so distinct CDR3 sequences; around 15% of them appeared once. Clones ranked in the top ten supply under 10% of the sample. The material sequenced was blood. The receptor set was obtained from a man aged 18 to 30 with Graves' hyperthyroidism.

This clonotype was seen a handful of times. The chain combines TRBV4-1 with TRBJ1-1; unclear D gene. With 3 bases removed from V and 1 base from J, the gap between germline ends came to 9 bases. CDR1 and CDR2 from the germline V gene are MGHRA and YSYEKL. This CDR3 is 14 amino acids long. The CDR3 DNA sequence: TGCGCCAGCAGCCATGGGATAACGAACACTGAAGCTTTCTTT. The encoded protein is CASSHGITNTEAFF.

V usage is TRBV9 and J usage is TRBJ1-2, with TRBD1 matching over 8 bases. V gave up 2 bases and J gave up 0 bases; unmatched junction bases: 9. The V gene's germline CDR1 is SGDLS and CDR2 YYNGEE. There are 17 residues in the CDR3. CDR3 loop: CASSVGQVHEANYGYTF. The CDR3 DNA reads TGTGCCAGCAGCGTGGGACAGGTCCACGAAGCTAACTATGGCTACACCTTC.

This clonotype was observed many times. The J gene is TRBJ2-7, the V gene TRBV2, with TRBD1 identical over 9 bases. V dropped 8 bases and J dropped 2; count of bases not matched to a gene: 10. The CDR3 loop spans 15 amino acids. Germline V lookup: CDR1 SNHLY, CDR2 FYNNEI. CDR3 loop: CASSNPGQGTYEQYF. The CDR3 DNA reads as TGTGCCAGCTCAAACCCGGGACAGGGAACCTACGAGCAGTACTTC.

This clonotype was observed at least ten times. The chain links TRBV28 to TRBJ1-2; D is unclear. V was shortened by 10 bases and J by 4 bases, with 10 bases between the two germline ends. CDR1 and CDR2 from the germline V gene are MDHEN and SYDVKM. The CDR3 covers 11 residues. The CDR3 bases are TGTGCCATCTATAGTGGCTATGGCTACACCTTC. Its translation: CAIYSGYGYTF.